This T cell receptor (beta chain) derives from a study of naive and memory T cell subsets. Germline CDR1 MGHDK, CDR2 SYGVNS. Trimming took off 1 base at V and 7 bases at J, with 12 bases between the two ends. This CDR3 is built from 14 residues. Amplification of ligated cDNA took four PCR rounds with SP2 and nested alpha and beta constant primers. TCRdb independently ran MiXCR on the UMI-ligation and nested PCR reads; one entry per CDR3 protein. The sample records some 40,000 distinct CDR3 sequences, approximately 11% being singletons. At least ten counts were recorded for this clonotype. As for treatment: skin biopsy from PPD injection site in Mantoux-positive individual. An oligonucleotide containing a UMI was ligated to the 3' end of TCR cDNA.

This chain joins TRBV25-1 and TRBJ2-3; D is perhaps TRBD2 (5 bases). Here the sequenced sample was skin, taken from a tuberculin skin test site. This receptor was obtained from an adult in good health. The CDR3 nucleotides are TGTGCCAGCAGTGAATCGTTGGCTAGCCATACGCAGTATTTT. Amino acids: CASSESLASHTQYF.